This entry features one TCR beta chain sequence. Every contributor of samples was a Caucasian grown-up residing in Nashville, Tennessee. The assay was immunoSEQ multiplex PCR, and TCRdb's table has in-frame clones only and misses some. The sample has roughly 1 million clones; approximately 70% are singletons. The data belong to a study of shared clonotypes between healthy human individuals. Study overall: Contributing individuals were two females and three males aged 18 to 49.

CDR3 size: 14 residues. The V end lost 5 bases, the J end lost 2 bases, and 13 bases lay between the germline ends. Germline V gene lookup returns CDR1 SGHNT and CDR2 YYREEE (reference sequence). This sequence joins TRBV5-4 and TRBJ2-5; a weak D match, TRBD2 (5 bases). The sequencing sample was made of memory CD4+ T cells sorted from blood. Subset defined: CD45RA-negative fraction. This clonotype originated in a man between 18 and 29 years old in good health. The CDR3 bases are TGTGCCAGCAGTTCCATAGCGATTCAAGAGACCCAGTACTTC. Amino acids: CASSSIAIQETQYF.